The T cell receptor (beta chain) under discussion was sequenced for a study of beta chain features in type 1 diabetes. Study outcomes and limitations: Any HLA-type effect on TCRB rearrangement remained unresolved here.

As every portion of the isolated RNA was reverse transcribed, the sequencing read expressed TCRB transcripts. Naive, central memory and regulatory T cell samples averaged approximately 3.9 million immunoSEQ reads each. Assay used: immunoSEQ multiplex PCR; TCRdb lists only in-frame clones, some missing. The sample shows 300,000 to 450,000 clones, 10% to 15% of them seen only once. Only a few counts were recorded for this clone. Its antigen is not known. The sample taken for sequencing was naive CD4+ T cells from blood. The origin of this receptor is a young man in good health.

Here the CDR3 DNA reads TGTGCCAGCTCACCCCGGACAGGGACTGGGGCCAACGTCCTGACTTTC. Residues: CASSPRTGTGANVLTF. The rearrangement links TRBV18 to TRBJ2-6, with 8 bases aligning to TRBD1. Germline V CDR1 and CDR2: KGHSH, LQKENI. The CDR3 runs 16 residues. The V gene end was trimmed by 3 bases and the J gene end by 2 bases; junction bases not matched to a gene: 3.